Each of the 12 T cell receptor beta chains below was sequenced from the same sample in a study of OX40 agonist ivuxolimab in advanced cancers. Sequencing was performed with immunoSEQ multiplex PCR; in TCRdb, only in-frame clones are kept and a portion is missing. The sample includes around 53,000 clones, about 88% of them seen just once. Specimen: CD4+ or CD8+ T cells sorted from blood, collected in a trial of the OX40 agonist ivuxolimab. The receptors were gathered from an adult with an advanced solid tumor such as melanoma, head and neck, liver or kidney cancer.

The V and J genes are TRBV2 and TRBJ1-5; 8 nucleotides match TRBD1. The V and J ends lost 6 bases and 9 bases, in that order; junction bases with no gene match: 13. Looked up from germline, CDR1 is SNHLY and CDR2 is FYNNEI. This CDR3 comprises 15 residues. The CDR3 DNA reads as TGTGCCAGCAGAGCGGGACAGGTAGGGGGAGGGCCCCAGCATTTT. Its translation: CASRAGQVGGGPQHF.

This clone has more than one count but fewer than ten. The chain uses TRBV29-1 and TRBJ2-2; possible D gene TRBD1, 5 bases. The germline CDR1 and CDR2 sequences are SQVTM and ANQGSEA. The ends were cut back, 4 bases at V and 5 bases at J, with 11 bases in the middle. The CDR3 totals 13 residues. CDR3 DNA sequence: TGCAGCGTTGGAGTACAGGCGACCGGGGAGCTGTTTTTT. It encodes CSVGVQATGELFF.

The chain carries TRBV15 and TRBJ1-4, with D possibly matching TRBD1 (5 bases). V lost 0 bases and J 5 bases, leaving 13 bases between the germline ends. The CDR3 is 16 residues long. Germline CDR1 LNHNV, CDR2 YYDKDF (reference sequence). CDR3 in DNA: TGTGCCACCAGCAGAGATTACGGGGCACCCAATGAAAAACTGTTTTTT. This codes for CATSRDYGAPNEKLFF.

The chain employs TRBV14 and TRBJ1-4; D is uncertain. V lost 4 bases and J lost 6, with 24 bases in between. Per germline, CDR1 SGHDN and CDR2 FVKESK. The CDR3 has 18 residues. CDR3 nucleotide sequence: TGTGCCAGCAGCCGCACTACCGACCAAGACTGGTCGTATGAAAAACTGTTTTTT. Translation: CASSRTTDQDWSYEKLFF.

V is TRBV9 and J is TRBJ2-2; the D gene is possibly TRBD1 (5 bases). With 2 bases removed from V and 1 base from J, the gap between germline ends came to 12 bases. Germline V CDR1 and CDR2: SGDLS, YYNGEE. This CDR3 has 16 amino acids. The DNA for the CDR3 is TGTGCCAGCAGCGTGGGGTTGGGGCAGAACACCGGGGAGCTGTTTTTT. Translated, it gives CASSVGLGQNTGELFF.

The chain couples TRBV18 to TRBJ2-3; TRBD1 agrees at 8 bases. The trim removed 4 bases at V and 0 bases at J, leaving 12 bases unmatched. This CDR3 spans 18 amino acids. Germline V gives CDR1 KGHSH, CDR2 LQKENI. This CDR3 reads CASSLQFGQGPSTDTQYF. CDR3 DNA sequence: TGTGCCAGCTCACTGCAATTCGGACAGGGCCCTAGCACAGATACGCAGTATTTT.

V gene TRBV11-3 combines with J gene TRBJ2-5; D uncertain. In germline, CDR1 is SGHNT, CDR2 YENEEA. The length of the CDR3 is 13 residues. Trimming removed 4 bases from V and 4 bases from J, with 10 bases in between. CDR3 sequence: CASSSRWLETQYF. The DNA for the CDR3 is TGTGCCAGCAGCTCAAGGTGGTTAGAGACCCAGTACTTC.

The J gene is TRBJ1-1, the V gene TRBV11-3, with D hard to call. This CDR3 is 15 amino acids long. V gave up 1 base and J gave up 0 bases, with 9 bases separating them. Germline values: CDR1 SGHNT, CDR2 YENEEA. The CDR3 nucleotides are TGTGCCAGCAGCTTAGGATTCGGGTTGAACACTGAAGCTTTCTTT. It codes for CASSLGFGLNTEAFF.

The chain carries TRBV5-5 and TRBJ1-4; D uncertain. The germline V gene encodes CDR1 SGHKS and CDR2 YYEKEE (reference sequence). Deletions cut 5 bases from V and 2 bases from J, with 10 bases between. This CDR3 has 14 amino acids. The CDR3 DNA sequence: TGTGCCAGCAGGAGAGGGTCGACTAATGAAAAACTGTTTTTT. This translates into CASRRGSTNEKLFF.

J is TRBJ1-3 and V is TRBV5-3; 8 bases map to TRBD1. TRBV5-3 is an open reading frame whose function is uncertain. With V trimmed by 4 bases and J by 8 bases, 11 bases remained unmatched. This CDR3 has 15 amino acids. The DNA of the CDR3 is TGTGCCAGAAGCCCAATGGACAGGGCTCAGGACACCATATATTTT. Translation gives CARSPMDRAQDTIYF.

V and J are TRBV2 and TRBJ2-3; 9 bases fit TRBD2. The CDR3 is 18 amino acids. Trimming took 0 bases from V and 2 from J; bases not matched to a gene: 9. From germline, CDR1 is SNHLY and CDR2 FYNNEI. CDR3 loop: CASSEAFPGTSFTDTQYF. CDR3 DNA: TGTGCCAGCAGTGAAGCGTTTCCCGGGACTAGCTTCACAGATACGCAGTATTTT.

The chain links TRBV18 to TRBJ1-1; D gene ambiguous. Germline loops: CDR1 KGHSH, CDR2 LQKENI. The CDR3 loop spans 12 amino acids. V lost 2 bases and J 4 bases, leaving 5 bases between the germline ends. As DNA, the CDR3 is TGTGCCAGCTCACCAGTGAGCACTGAAGCTTTCTTT. It encodes CASSPVSTEAFF. The entire variable domain, with the rest obtained from reference TRBV18 and TRBJ1-1, is as follows: NAGVMQNPRHLVRRRGQEARLRCSPMKGHSHVYWYRQLPEEGLKFMVYLQKENIIDESGMPKERFSAEFPKEGPSILRIQQVVRGDSAAYFCASSPVSTEAFFGQGTRLTVV.